The present T cell receptor (beta chain) was sequenced within a study of control samples from healthy donors and cancer patients. Measured with immunoSEQ multiplex PCR; TCRdb has only the in-frame clones, and not every one. The data show about 130,000 clones, with 70% to 90% seen just once and about 3.2% held by the top ten. This CDR3 is built from 13 residues. Between the trimmed V and J ends, which lost 8 bases and 2 bases, there was a span of 10 bases. Germline assignment: CDR1 MNHEY and CDR2 SMNVEV (reference sequence). V and J are TRBV27 and TRBJ2-1, with D perhaps matching TRBD2 (5 bases). Source material: blood. This TCR came from a man aged 50 to 59 in good health. The CDR3 DNA sequence: TGTGCCAGCCGGGATATAACCTACAATGAGCAGTTCTTC. This codes for CASRDITYNEQFF.